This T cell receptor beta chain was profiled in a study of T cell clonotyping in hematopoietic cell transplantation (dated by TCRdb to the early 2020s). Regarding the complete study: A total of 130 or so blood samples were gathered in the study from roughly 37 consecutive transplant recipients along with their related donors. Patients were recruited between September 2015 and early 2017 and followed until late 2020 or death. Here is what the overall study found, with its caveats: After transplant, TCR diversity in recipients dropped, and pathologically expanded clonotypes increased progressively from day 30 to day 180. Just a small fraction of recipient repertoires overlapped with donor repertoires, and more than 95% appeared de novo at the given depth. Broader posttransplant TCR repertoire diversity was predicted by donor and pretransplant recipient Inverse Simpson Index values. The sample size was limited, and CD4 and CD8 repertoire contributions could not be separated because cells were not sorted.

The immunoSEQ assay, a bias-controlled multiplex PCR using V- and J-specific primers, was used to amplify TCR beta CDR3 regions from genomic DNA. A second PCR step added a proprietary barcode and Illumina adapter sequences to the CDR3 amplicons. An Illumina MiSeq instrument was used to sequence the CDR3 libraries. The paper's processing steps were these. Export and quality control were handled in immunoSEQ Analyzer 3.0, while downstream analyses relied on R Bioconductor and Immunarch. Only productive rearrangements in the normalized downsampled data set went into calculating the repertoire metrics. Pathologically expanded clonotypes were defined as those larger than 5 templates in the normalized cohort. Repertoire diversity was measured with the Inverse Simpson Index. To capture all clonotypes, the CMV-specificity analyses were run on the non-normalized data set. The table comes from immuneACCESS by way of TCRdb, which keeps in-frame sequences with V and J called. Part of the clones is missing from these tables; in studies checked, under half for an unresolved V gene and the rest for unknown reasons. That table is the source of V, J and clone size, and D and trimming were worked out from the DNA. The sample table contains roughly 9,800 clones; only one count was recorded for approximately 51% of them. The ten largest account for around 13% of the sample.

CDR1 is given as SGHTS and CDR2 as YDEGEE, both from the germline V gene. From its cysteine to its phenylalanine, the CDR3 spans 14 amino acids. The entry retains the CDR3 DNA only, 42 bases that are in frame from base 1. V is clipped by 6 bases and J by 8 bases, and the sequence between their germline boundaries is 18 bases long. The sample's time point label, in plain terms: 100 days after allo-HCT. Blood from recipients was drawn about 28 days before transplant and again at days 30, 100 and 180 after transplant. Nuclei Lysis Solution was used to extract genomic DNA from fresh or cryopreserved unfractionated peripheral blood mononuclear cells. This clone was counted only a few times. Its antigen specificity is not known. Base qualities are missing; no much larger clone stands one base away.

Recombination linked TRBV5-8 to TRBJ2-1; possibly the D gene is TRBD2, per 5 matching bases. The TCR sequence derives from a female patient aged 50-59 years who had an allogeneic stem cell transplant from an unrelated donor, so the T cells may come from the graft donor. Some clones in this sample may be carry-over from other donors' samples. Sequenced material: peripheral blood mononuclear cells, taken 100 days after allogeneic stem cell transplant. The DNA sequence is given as TGTGCCAGCAACCCCTGGGGAGAGCGAGATGAGCAGTTCTTC. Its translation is CASNPWGERDEQFF.